This T cell receptor beta chain was obtained from a study of T cell repertoires in cytomegalovirus infection. Trimming stripped 3 bases from V and 2 bases from J, with 13 bases between. This CDR3 comprises 15 residues. CDR1 and CDR2 from the germline V gene are SGHTA and FQGNSA. The sample holds many counts of this clonotype. TCRdb re-analysed the reads in MiXCR, keeping a single row per CDR3 protein. The repertoire has more than 400,000 distinct CDR3 sequences, approximately 26% of them found once; the top ten carry around 13%. The chain joins TRBV7-2 to TRBJ1-2; possibly TRBD1 for D (5 bases). The TCR sequence derives from a human donor in good health (CMV status not recorded). Some clones in this sample may be carry-over from other donors' samples. Sequencing used PBMCs. CDR3 sequence: CASSLVPNRNYGYTF. DNA for the CDR3: TGTGCCAGCAGCTTGGTCCCCAACAGGAACTATGGCTACACCTTC.